The rows below give T cell receptor beta chains drawn from one sample of a study of metastatic and nonmetastatic thyroid tumors. TCRdb re-called the PCR reads through MiXCR. The sample comprises about 90,000 clones, around 7.8% of which are singletons, and roughly 10% rests with the top ten. The sample consisted of blood. These receptors originate from a female donor with papillary thyroid cancer or a benign thyroid nodule (not recorded which). Some clones in this sample may be carry-over from other donors' samples. CDR3s include the opening cysteine and the closing phenylalanine or tryptophan. Each record gives: clone size, V gene, J gene, D gene, CDR3 protein, CDR3 DNA. A D gene is named only where the DNA matches it firmly. Some rows mark clone size as missing; the rest say once, few, many or name a class of expanded clone.

many	TRBV4-1	TRBJ2-4	.	CASSPRVGGEAKNIQYF	TGCGCCAGCAGCCCTAGAGTCGGGGGCGAAGCCAAAAACATTCAGTACTTC
many	TRBV19	TRBJ1-1	TRBD1	CASSVGQGPEAFF	TGTGCCAGTAGTGTAGGACAGGGCCCCGAAGCTTTCTTT
many	TRBV6-1	TRBJ2-3	.	CASAPGQINTDTQYF	TGTGCCAGTGCACCAGGACAGATCAACACAGATACGCAGTATTTT
many	TRBV13	TRBJ2-1	TRBD2	CASSPSGGSSYNEQFF	TGTGCCAGCAGCCCCAGCGGGGGTAGCTCCTACAATGAGCAGTTCTTC
many	TRBV18	TRBJ2-3	TRBD1	CASSPRQGLTDTQYF	TGTGCCAGCTCACCGCGACAGGGCCTCACAGATACGCAGTATTTT
many	TRBV11-2	TRBJ1-1	.	CASIQSRTPNTEAFF	TGTGCCAGCATTCAATCCAGGACACCGAACACTGAAGCTTTCTTT
few	TRBV5-8	TRBJ1-6	.	CASSLAGGGSPLHF	TGTGCCAGCAGCTTGGCTGGGGGTGGATCACCCCTCCACTTT
many	TRBV6-1	TRBJ2-2	TRBD2	CASSLGGVDTGELFF	TGTGCCAGCAGTCTCGGGGGGGTCGACACCGGGGAGCTGTTTTTT
.	TRBV30	TRBJ2-7	.	CAWSVQGEQYF	TGTGCCTGGAGTGTACAGGGCGAGCAGTACTTC
many	TRBV18	TRBJ1-6	.	CASSLNPSNSPLHF	TGTGCCAGCTCACTAAACCCATCCAATTCACCCCTCCACTTT
few	TRBV6-2/TRBV6-3	TRBJ1-2	.	CASSYSGSPYGYTF	TGTGCCAGCAGTTACTCTGGTTCCCCCTATGGCTACACCTTC
many	TRBV3-1	TRBJ2-2	.	CASSPGTANTGELFF	TGTGCCAGCAGCCCCGGGACGGCGAACACCGGGGAGCTGTTTTTT
many	TRBV12-3/TRBV12-4	TRBJ2-3	.	CASSLRSGAADTQYF	TGTGCCAGCAGTTTAAGGTCGGGGGCGGCAGATACGCAGTATTTT
many	TRBV7-3	TRBJ2-1	.	CASSLTPRAYNEQFF	TGTGCCAGCAGCTTAACCCCGAGGGCCTACAATGAGCAGTTCTTC
.	TRBV20-1	TRBJ2-7	TRBD1	CSAEGQEMTYEQYF	TGCAGTGCTGAGGGACAGGAGATGACCTACGAGCAGTACTTC
many	TRBV7-9	TRBJ1-5	TRBD1	CASSLQGEQPQHF	TGTGCCAGCAGCTTACAGGGGGAACAGCCCCAGCATTTT
.	TRBV6-1	TRBJ1-2	.	CASRPLQGNDNYGYTF	TGTGCCAGCAGACCCTTACAGGGAAATGATAACTACGGCTACACCTTC
many	TRBV12-3/TRBV12-4	TRBJ2-3	.	CASSLWGTDTQYF	TGTGCCAGCAGTTTGTGGGGAACAGATACGCAGTATTTT
many	TRBV6-4	TRBJ2-3	TRBD2	CASSVERGGTDTQYF	TGTGCCAGCAGTGTCGAGCGGGGGGGCACAGATACGCAGTATTTT
many	TRBV10-3	TRBJ2-7	.	CAISLDTSYEQYF	TGTGCCATCAGCTTGGACACCTCCTACGAGCAGTACTTC
many	TRBV28	TRBJ2-1	TRBD1	CASSSGQGAYNEQFF	TGTGCCAGCAGTTCCGGACAGGGGGCCTACAATGAGCAGTTCTTC
medium-sized	TRBV2	TRBJ1-5	.	CASTRTGNSNQPQHF	TGTGCCAGCACCCGGACTGGAAATAGCAATCAGCCCCAGCATTTT
many	TRBV7-7	TRBJ2-7	TRBD1	CASSLRQGLGYEQYF	TGTGCCAGCAGCTTACGACAGGGTCTTGGCTACGAGCAGTACTTC
.	TRBV12-5	TRBJ1-4	TRBD1	CASGAGTGNTWGNNEKLFF	TGTGCTAGTGGTGCCGGGACAGGGAATACATGGGGGAATAATGAAAAACTGTTTTTT
many	TRBV6-1	TRBJ2-5	.	CASAQRESGYQETQYF	TGTGCCAGCGCACAGAGGGAAAGCGGGTACCAAGAGACCCAGTACTTC
.	TRBV7-3	TRBJ1-2	TRBD1	CASRLTGNNGQVGYTF	TGTGCCAGCAGATTAACAGGGAATAACGGACAGGTTGGGTACACCTTC
many	TRBV12-3/TRBV12-4	TRBJ2-2	.	CASSLAGWAGELFF	TGTGCCAGCAGTTTAGCGGGGTGGGCCGGGGAGCTGTTTTTT
many	TRBV7-6	TRBJ2-3	.	CASSLEGTDTQYF	TGTGCCAGCAGCTTAGAGGGCACAGATACGCAGTATTTT
many	TRBV6-6	TRBJ2-2	TRBD2	CASSYSSGGANTGELFF	TGTGCCAGCAGTTACTCTAGCGGGGGGGCCAACACCGGGGAGCTGTTTTTT
.	TRBV5-1	TRBJ2-7	TRBD1	CASSPPDRGSLYEQYF	TGCGCCAGCAGCCCACCTGACAGGGGTAGTCTCTACGAGCAGTACTTC
many	TRBV6-4	TRBJ2-5	.	CASSPRGGEGETQYF	TGTGCCAGCAGTCCCAGGGGAGGCGAGGGAGAGACCCAGTACTTC
many	TRBV6-5	TRBJ2-5	.	CASSYSGRVQETQYF	TGTGCCAGCAGTTACTCTGGCAGGGTCCAAGAGACCCAGTACTTC
.	TRBV30	TRBJ2-5	TRBD2	CAWREGGLAEQETQYF	TGTGCCTGGAGAGAAGGTGGACTAGCGGAACAAGAGACCCAGTACTTC
many	TRBV9	TRBJ1-1	TRBD1	CASSMTGWGNTEAFF	TGTGCCAGCAGCATGACAGGGTGGGGTAACACTGAAGCTTTCTTT
.	TRBV11-1	TRBJ2-7	TRBD2	CASSTSGRGVSYEQYF	TGTGCCAGCAGTACCAGCGGGAGGGGGGTCTCCTACGAGCAGTACTTC
many	TRBV12-5	TRBJ1-1	.	CASGLRSDTEAFF	TGTGCTAGTGGTTTGAGGTCGGACACTGAAGCTTTCTTT
.	TRBV6-1	TRBJ1-5	.	CASSRTGGWANQPQHF	TGTGCCAGCAGCAGAACTGGGGGGTGGGCTAATCAGCCCCAGCATTTT
many	TRBV6-1	TRBJ2-2	TRBD1	CASRGQGTGELFF	TGTGCCAGCAGGGGACAGGGCACCGGGGAGCTGTTTTTT
many	TRBV15	TRBJ1-6	.	CATSNRPDSPLHF	TGTGCCACCAGCAACAGACCCGATTCACCCCTCCACTTT
many	TRBV27	TRBJ1-1	.	CASSLTPYTEAFF	TGTGCCAGCAGTCTTACACCTTACACTGAAGCTTTCTTT
many	TRBV25-1	TRBJ1-5	.	CASRRDNQPQHF	TGTGCCAGCAGAAGGGATAATCAGCCCCAGCATTTT
few	TRBV27	TRBJ2-7	TRBD2	CASSTGLVDEQYF	TGTGCCAGCAGTACCGGACTAGTTGACGAGCAGTACTTC
many	TRBV11-2	TRBJ2-5	.	CASSLVPERNQETQYF	TGTGCCAGCAGCTTAGTACCAGAAAGGAACCAAGAGACCCAGTACTTC
many	TRBV11-2	TRBJ2-7	TRBD1	CASSRGQGETYEQYF	TGTGCCAGCAGCCGGGGACAGGGTGAGACCTACGAGCAGTACTTC
.	TRBV20-1	TRBJ1-5	TRBD1	CSARTGTDQPQHF	TGCAGTGCGAGGACAGGGACAGATCAGCCCCAGCATTTT
many	TRBV20-1	TRBJ1-2	TRBD1	CSARDFTGTGGVGYTF	TGCAGTGCTAGAGATTTTACCGGGACAGGGGGAGTTGGCTACACCTTC